These 25 T cell receptor beta chains were all obtained from the same sample, sequenced in a study of blood T cells in healthy people across ages. PCR was performed a second time for about 7 to 12 cycles using a sample-barcoded 5' primer and a J-beta primer mix. Each CDR3 protein is one row after TCRdb ran MiXCR on the 5' RACE reads. The sample consists of approximately 780,000 distinct CDR3 sequences, 20% to 30% of them appearing once. These same records also appear under a second study, on T cells of mothers and their children.

Sequenced: blood. Receptors were obtained from a boy aged 5 to 17 in good health.

The rearrangement joins TRBV28 to TRBJ1-1, with D possibly being TRBD1 (6 bases). The CDR3 has 14 amino acids. CDR1 is MDHEN and CDR2 is SYDVKM in the germline V gene. V lost 6 bases and J lost 5, with 16 bases in between. Here the CDR3 reads CASSPRQVRTEAFF. CDR3 coding DNA: TGTGCCAGCAGCCCAAGACAGGTCCGGACTGAAGCTTTCTTT.

The rearrangement links TRBV5-1 to TRBJ2-5; D remains ambiguous. This CDR3 is 14 amino acids long. In germline, CDR1 is SGHRS, CDR2 YFSETQ. V lost 0 bases, J lost 3 bases, and 9 bases lay in between. The CDR3 sequence is CASSLVSGEETQYF. In nucleotides, the CDR3 is TGCGCCAGCAGCTTGGTCTCAGGAGAAGAGACCCAGTACTTC.

A note on this clonotype: One end of the junction varies from germline; a read error may be responsible. The V and J genes are TRBV29-1 and TRBJ2-2; tentative D call: TRBD2 (5 bases). This CDR3 spans 16 amino acids. Germline-derived CDR1 and CDR2 are SQVTM and ANQGSEA. CDR3 DNA sequence: TGTAGCGTTGAAGAGCTCAGGACGGCGAACACCGGGGAGCTGTTTTTT. It codes for CSVEELRTANTGELFF.

This chain uses TRBV7-9 with TRBJ2-5; tentative D call: TRBD1 (5 bases). Per germline, CDR1 SEHNR and CDR2 FQNEAQ (reference sequence). The CDR3 is 14 residues long. V shed 4 bases and J shed 7 bases, with 16 bases lying between them. The CDR3 bases are TGTGCCAGCAGCTCCTTATTTGGGGCTCTGACCCAGTACTTC. Amino acid sequence: CASSSLFGALTQYF.

The chain uses TRBV6-1 and TRBJ2-5; no definite D call. Per the germline V gene, CDR1 is MNHNS and CDR2 is SASEGT. The V and J ends lost 4 bases and 2 bases respectively, with 8 bases between them. The CDR3 is 13 amino acids. CDR3 loop: CASSGGEQETQYF. The CDR3, as DNA: TGTGCCAGCAGTGGGGGTGAACAAGAGACCCAGTACTTC.

The chain joins TRBV2 to TRBJ2-5; no clear D. Near its end, the DNA agrees better with TRBJ2-1, so the J call may be wrong. CDR3 size: 13 residues. The V gene's germline CDR1 is SNHLY and CDR2 FYNNEI. The CDR3 nucleotides are TGTGCCAGCAGTGAAGAAAAGGGCAATGAGCAGTTCTTC. The encoded protein is CASSEEKGNEQFF.

This clonotype was counted only a few times. The chain combines TRBV20-1 with TRBJ2-3; 8 bases agree with TRBD2. In germline, CDR1 is DFQATT, CDR2 SNEGSKA (reference sequence). V lost 5 bases and J lost 2; bases outside the gene matches: 9. The CDR3 contains 15 residues. CDR3 protein: CSASRSGGNTDTQYF. The CDR3 bases are TGCAGTGCTTCGAGAAGCGGGGGAAACACAGATACGCAGTATTTT.

Notes on this clonotype: The CDR3 carries no conserved terminal phenylalanine or tryptophan, so it likely arises from a read error. The chain combines TRBV7-3 with TRBJ1-1; tentatively, D is TRBD1 (5 bases). Germline lookup yields CDR1 SGHTA and CDR2 FQGTGA. CDR3 length: 13 residues. DNA of the CDR3: TGTGCCGGCAGCTTAACTCAGGGAGGTGAAGCTTTCTCT. Its translation: CAGSLTQGGEAFS.

The chain links TRBV30 to TRBJ2-7; 10 bases map to TRBD1. V lost 2 bases and J lost 4; bases outside the gene matches: 5. This CDR3 is built from 14 residues. Per germline, CDR1 GTSNPN and CDR2 SVGIG (reference sequence). The CDR3 sequence is CAWSPGQGIYEQYF. CDR3 coding DNA: TGTGCCTGGAGTCCGGGACAGGGGATATACGAGCAGTACTTC.

This clonotype has more than one count but fewer than ten. J is TRBJ1-2 and V is TRBV25-1; no firm D call. The CDR3 is made up of 12 amino acids. CDR1 is MGHDK and CDR2 is SYGVNS in the germline V gene. V shed 1 base and J shed 3 bases, with 3 bases lying between them. CDR3 residues: CASSESYYGYTF. CDR3 coding DNA: TGTGCCAGCAGTGAATCGTACTATGGCTACACCTTC.

This clonotype was found a few times. This chain joins TRBV21-1 and TRBJ2-4; TRBD2 is taken as the D call from the table, unchecked against the DNA. TRBV21-1 is an annotated pseudogene. The CDR3 is 19 residues long. The CDR3: CASSKLTLSGSLPKNIQYF. CDR3 DNA sequence: TGTGCCAGCAGCAAATTGACACTCAGCGGGAGCCTGCCCAAAAACATTCAGTACTTC.

The sample holds a few counts of this clonotype. The chain uses TRBV3-1 and TRBJ1-5, with D perhaps matching TRBD1 (6 bases). The germline gives CDR1 LGHDT, CDR2 YNNKEL (reference sequence). This CDR3 spans 14 amino acids. Trimming left V 3 bases short and J 1 base short, with 7 bases between. This chain's CDR3 is CASSQDRSNQPQHF. The CDR3 region has the DNA TGTGCCAGCAGCCAGGACAGAAGCAATCAGCCCCAGCATTTT.

DNA of the CDR3: TGTGCCAGCAGCCGCCCTGGACTAGCGGGGGGGCATGCAGATACGCAGTATTTT. Translating it yields CASSRPGLAGGHADTQYF. The rearrangement joins TRBV28 to TRBJ2-3; 15 bases are shared with TRBD2. V was pared by 6 bases and J by 4 bases, with 11 bases of the junction left unmatched. Per the germline V gene, CDR1 is MDHEN and CDR2 is SYDVKM. The CDR3 spans 18 residues.

This clonotype was seen a few times. The rearrangement uses TRBV4-1 and TRBJ2-7; D call uncertain. The CDR3 consists of 12 residues. Trimming took off 0 bases at V and 6 bases at J, with 6 bases between the two ends. From germline, CDR1 is MGHRA and CDR2 YSYEKL. CDR3 coding DNA: TGCGCCAGCAGCCAAGATGATGGCGAGCAGTACTTC. This codes for CASSQDDGEQYF.

This clonotype has a handful of counts. This chain joins TRBV24-1 and TRBJ1-1; D unclear. V shed 6 bases and J shed 2 bases, with 15 bases lying between them. The CDR3 loop spans 15 amino acids. Germline CDR1 KGHDR, CDR2 SFDVKD. The CDR3 region has the DNA TGTGCCACCAGTACTGGGCGGGGAATCAACACTGAAGCTTTCTTT. This codes for CATSTGRGINTEAFF.

The rearrangement joins TRBV7-2 to TRBJ2-1; no clear D gene. V lost 1 base and J lost 5, with 6 bases in between. Germline CDR1 and CDR2: SGHTA and FQGNSA. The CDR3 runs to 13 residues. The CDR3 loop reads CASSLEANNEQFF. Here the CDR3 DNA reads TGTGCCAGCAGCTTAGAGGCCAACAATGAGCAGTTCTTC.

The CDR3 region has the DNA TGTGCCAGCAGCTCTAGCGGGGTAAACTACAATGAGCAGTTCTTC. Translating gives CASSSSGVNYNEQFF. The chain carries TRBV7-3 and TRBJ2-1, with 9 bases fitting TRBD2. The V gene end was trimmed by 4 bases and the J gene end by 3 bases; junction bases not matched to a gene: 4. The V gene's germline CDR1 is SGHTA and CDR2 FQGTGA. This CDR3 has 15 residues. Filled out from reference TRBV7-3 and TRBJ2-1, the complete variable domain reads GAGVSQTPSNKVTEKGKYVELRCDPISGHTALYWYRQSLGQGPEFLIYFQGTGAADDSGLPNDRFFAVRPEGSVSTLKIQRTERGDSAVYLCASSSSGVNYNEQFFGPGTRLTVL.

The rearrangement links TRBV25-1 to TRBJ2-2; D call uncertain. Germline-derived CDR1 and CDR2 are MGHDK and SYGVNS. V was shortened by 2 bases and J by 6 bases, with 13 bases between the two germline ends. The CDR3 consists of 15 residues. DNA of the CDR3: TGTGCCAGCAGTGAACCAAAGCGAAGGGCCGGGGAGCTGTTTTTT. Amino acid sequence: CASSEPKRRAGELFF.

CDR3 DNA sequence: TGCAGTGCTAGATTCAGCGGGGGGGTTCTTCGCACCGGGGAGCTGTTTTTT. This sequence encodes CSARFSGGVLRTGELFF. The gene calls are TRBV20-1 and TRBJ2-2; 10 positions agree with TRBD2. With V trimmed by 2 bases and J by 4 bases, 10 bases remained unmatched. The germline CDR1 and CDR2 sequences are DFQATT and SNEGSKA (reference sequence). The CDR3 length is 17 residues.

This chain uses TRBV6-6 with TRBJ2-3, with TRBD2 identical over 7 bases. V lost 6 bases to trimming and J lost 0 bases; unmatched junction nucleotides: 6. CDR3 length equals 15 residues. Germline V gives CDR1 MNHNY, CDR2 SVGAGI (reference sequence). The CDR3 is CASRSSGVSTDTQYF. In nucleotides, the CDR3 is TGTGCCAGCAGGTCCAGCGGGGTGAGCACAGATACGCAGTATTTT.

The genes are TRBV4-2 and TRBJ2-6, with TRBD1 identical over 10 bases. The CDR3 length is 20 residues. V shed 0 bases and J 3 bases; nucleotides not matched to a gene: 11. CDR1 and CDR2 (germline): LGHNA, YNFKEQ. DNA for the CDR3: TGTGCCAGCAGCCAAGATCGGGTGACAGGGGGCATGGGTGGGGCCAACGTCCTGACTTTC. It encodes CASSQDRVTGGMGGANVLTF.

The chain links TRBV5-4 to TRBJ1-2, with no clear D. Looked up from germline, CDR1 is SGHNT and CDR2 is YYREEE (reference sequence). V gave up 0 bases and J gave up 4 bases, with 10 bases separating them. This CDR3 has 14 amino acids. CDR3 nucleotide sequence: TGTGCCAGCAGCTTGGATGGCAGCATCTATGGCTACACCTTC. It codes for CASSLDGSIYGYTF. The full variable domain, rest sourced from reference TRBV5-4 and TRBJ1-2, is ETGVTQSPTHLIKTRGQQVTLRCSSQSGHNTVSWYQQALGQGPQFIFQYYREEENGRGNFPPRFSGLQFPNYSSELNVNALELDDSALYLCASSLDGSIYGYTFGSGTRLTVV.

This clonotype has more than one count but fewer than ten. The chain employs TRBV6-2 or TRBV6-3 and TRBJ2-1; 10 nucleotides align to TRBD1. The V gene end was trimmed by 5 bases and the J gene end by 6 bases; junction bases not matched to a gene: 7. This CDR3 is built from 15 residues. Germline CDR1 reads MNHEY; CDR2 reads SVGEGT. The CDR3 protein is CASSGGTGEANEQFF. As DNA, the CDR3 is TGTGCCAGCAGTGGCGGGACAGGGGAGGCCAATGAGCAGTTCTTC.

The chain links TRBV20-1 to TRBJ2-4, with D hard to call. The V gene's germline CDR1 is DFQATT and CDR2 SNEGSKA (reference sequence). Trimming took 6 bases from V and 5 from J, leaving 14 bases between them. The CDR3 extends over 13 amino acids. The CDR3 DNA sequence: TGCAGTGCCGCCCCCGGGCTACAAAACATTCAGTACTTC. This translates into CSAAPGLQNIQYF.

The chain combines TRBV28 with TRBJ2-7, with 7 bases that match TRBD1. After removal of 7 bases from V and 1 base from J, the junction contained 10 bases not matched to a gene. The CDR3 covers 15 residues. Germline CDR1 is MDHEN and CDR2 is SYDVKM. Here the CDR3 DNA reads TGTGCCAGCACCGCTCGACAGGGCTTGTCCTACGAGCAGTACTTC. This codes for CASTARQGLSYEQYF.